The T cell receptor (beta chain) described here comes from a study of human T cells and chemical hapten exposure. Described time point: pre-sensitization, week 0. Described treatment: therapeutic diphenylcyclopropenone sensitization with weekly scalp DPC. Total RNA was isolated from whole blood that had not been fractionated. Each CDR3 protein gets one entry after TCRdb re-called the RACE reads with MiXCR. Here the sample spans approximately 50,000 distinct CDR3 sequences, about 9.6% being singletons. This clonotype was seen a handful of times. Trimming removed 6 bases at V and 0 bases at J, with 17 bases between. CDR3 length: 16 amino acids.

The V gene is TRBV12-3 or TRBV12-4, the J gene TRBJ1-1; possibly TRBD1 for D (6 bases). The source is a woman in her thirties with alopecia areata. Some clones in this sample may be carry-over from other donors' samples. The material was whole blood, obtained in connection with sensitization to the hapten diphenylcyclopropenone (DPC). Here the CDR3 DNA reads TGTGCCAGCAGCCCTATAGGCAGGGGCGTGAACACTGAAGCTTTCTTT. This codes for CASSPIGRGVNTEAFF.